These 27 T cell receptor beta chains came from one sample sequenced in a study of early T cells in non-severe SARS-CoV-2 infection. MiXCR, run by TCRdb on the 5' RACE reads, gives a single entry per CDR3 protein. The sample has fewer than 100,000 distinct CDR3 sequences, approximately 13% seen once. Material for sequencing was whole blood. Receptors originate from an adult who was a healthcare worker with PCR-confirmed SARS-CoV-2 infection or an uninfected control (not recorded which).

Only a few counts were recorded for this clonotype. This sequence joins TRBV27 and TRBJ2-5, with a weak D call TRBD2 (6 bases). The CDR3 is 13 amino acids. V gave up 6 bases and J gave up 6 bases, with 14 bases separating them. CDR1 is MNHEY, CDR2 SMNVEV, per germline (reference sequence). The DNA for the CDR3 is TGTGCCAGCAGACAACTAGCATCTAAGACCCAGTACTTC. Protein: CASRQLASKTQYF.

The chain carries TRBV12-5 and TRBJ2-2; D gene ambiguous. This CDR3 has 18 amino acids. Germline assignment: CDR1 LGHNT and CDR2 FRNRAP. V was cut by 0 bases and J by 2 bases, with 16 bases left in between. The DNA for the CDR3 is TGTGCTAGTGGTTTGGTACTTGGTGGGCAACTAAACACCGGGGAGCTGTTTTTT. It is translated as CASGLVLGGQLNTGELFF.

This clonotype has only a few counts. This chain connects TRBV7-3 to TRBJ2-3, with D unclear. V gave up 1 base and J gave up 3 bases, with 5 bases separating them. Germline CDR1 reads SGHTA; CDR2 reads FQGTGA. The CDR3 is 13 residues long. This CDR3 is CASSLSLTDTQYF. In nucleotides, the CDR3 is TGTGCCAGCAGCTTAAGTCTTACAGATACGCAGTATTTT.

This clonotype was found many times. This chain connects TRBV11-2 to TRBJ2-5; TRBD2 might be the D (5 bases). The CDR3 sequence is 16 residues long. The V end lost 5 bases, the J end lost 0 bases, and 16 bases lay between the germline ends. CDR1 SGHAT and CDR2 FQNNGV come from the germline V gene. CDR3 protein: CASSPGSDQNQETQYF. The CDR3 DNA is TGTGCCAGCAGCCCGGGGTCGGACCAAAACCAAGAGACCCAGTACTTC.

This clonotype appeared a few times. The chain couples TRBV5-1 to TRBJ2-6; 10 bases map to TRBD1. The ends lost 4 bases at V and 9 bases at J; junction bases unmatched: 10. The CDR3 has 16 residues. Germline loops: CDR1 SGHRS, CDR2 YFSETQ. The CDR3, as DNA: TGCGCCAGCAGCCCCCCGGACAGGGGGGGTAACAACGTCCTGACTTTC. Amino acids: CASSPPDRGGNNVLTF.

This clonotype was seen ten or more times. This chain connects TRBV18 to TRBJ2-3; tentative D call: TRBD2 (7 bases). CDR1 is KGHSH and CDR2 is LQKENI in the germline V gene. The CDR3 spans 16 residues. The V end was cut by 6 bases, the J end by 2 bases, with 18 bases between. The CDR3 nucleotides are TGTGCCAGCTCCCCGGGGACGGGGGGCCTCACAGATACGCAGTATTTT. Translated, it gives CASSPGTGGLTDTQYF.

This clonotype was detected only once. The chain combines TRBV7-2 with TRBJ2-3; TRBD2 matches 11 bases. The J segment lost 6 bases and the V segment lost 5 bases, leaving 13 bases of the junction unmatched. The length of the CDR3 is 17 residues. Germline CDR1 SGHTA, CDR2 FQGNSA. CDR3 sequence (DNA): TGTGCCAGCAGCGCTCCTAGCGGGGGGTCACTTTTGGATACGCAGTATTTT. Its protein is CASSAPSGGSLLDTQYF.

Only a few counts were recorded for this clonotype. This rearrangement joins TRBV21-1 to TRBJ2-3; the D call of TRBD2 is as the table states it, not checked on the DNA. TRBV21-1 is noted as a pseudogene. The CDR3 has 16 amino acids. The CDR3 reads CASSSPGRGCGDTQYF. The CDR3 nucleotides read TGTGCCAGCAGCTCCCCGGGGAGGGGTTGCGGAGATACGCAGTATTTT.

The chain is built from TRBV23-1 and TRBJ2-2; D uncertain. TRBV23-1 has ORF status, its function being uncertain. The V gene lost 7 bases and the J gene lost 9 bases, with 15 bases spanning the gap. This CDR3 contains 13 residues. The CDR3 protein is CASTHPPSRELFF. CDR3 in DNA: TGCGCCAGCACCCATCCCCCCTCCAGGGAGCTGTTTTTT.

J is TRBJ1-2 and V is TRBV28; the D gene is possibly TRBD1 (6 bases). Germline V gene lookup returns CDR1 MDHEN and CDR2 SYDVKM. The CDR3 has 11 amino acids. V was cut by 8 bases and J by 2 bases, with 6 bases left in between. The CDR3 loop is CASQGNYGYTF. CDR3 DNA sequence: TGTGCCAGCCAGGGGAACTATGGCTACACCTTC.

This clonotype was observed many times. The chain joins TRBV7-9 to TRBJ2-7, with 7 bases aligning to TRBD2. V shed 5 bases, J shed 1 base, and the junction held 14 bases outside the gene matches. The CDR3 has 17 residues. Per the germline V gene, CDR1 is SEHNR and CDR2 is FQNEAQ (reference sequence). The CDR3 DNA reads TGTGCCAGCAGCCTTAGGGCTCGGGAGGCCCTATCCTACGAGCAGTACTTC. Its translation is CASSLRAREALSYEQYF. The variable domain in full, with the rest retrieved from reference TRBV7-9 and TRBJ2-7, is DTGVSQNPRHKITKRGQNVTFRCDPISEHNRLYWYRQTLGQGPEFLTYFQNEAQLEKSRLLSDRFSAERPKGSFSTLEIQRTEQGDSAMYLCASSLRAREALSYEQYFGPGTRLTVT.

The CDR3 reads CASSPSGAGTSYEQYF. Here the CDR3 DNA reads TGTGCCAGCTCACCATCTGGTGCTGGGACCTCCTACGAGCAGTACTTC. The rearrangement uses TRBV18 and TRBJ2-7; the D call may be TRBD1 or TRBD2 (5 bases each). This CDR3 is 16 amino acids long. Looked up from germline, CDR1 is KGHSH and CDR2 is LQKENI. V lost 2 bases and J 0 bases, leaving 14 bases between the germline ends.

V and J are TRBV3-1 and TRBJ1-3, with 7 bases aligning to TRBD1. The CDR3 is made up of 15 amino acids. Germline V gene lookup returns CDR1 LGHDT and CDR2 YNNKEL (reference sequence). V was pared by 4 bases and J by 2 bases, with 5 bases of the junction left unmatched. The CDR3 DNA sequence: TGTGCCAGCAGCCCTGACAGGGAGACTGGAAACACCATATATTTT. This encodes CASSPDRETGNTIYF.

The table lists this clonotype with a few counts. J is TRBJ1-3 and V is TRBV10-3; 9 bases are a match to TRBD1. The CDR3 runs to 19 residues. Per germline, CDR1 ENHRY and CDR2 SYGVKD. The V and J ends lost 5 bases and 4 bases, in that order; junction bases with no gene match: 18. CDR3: CAISPGQGGLSLAGNTIYF. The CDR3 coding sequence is TGTGCCATCAGTCCGGGACAGGGAGGACTCTCTCTAGCCGGAAACACCATATATTTT.

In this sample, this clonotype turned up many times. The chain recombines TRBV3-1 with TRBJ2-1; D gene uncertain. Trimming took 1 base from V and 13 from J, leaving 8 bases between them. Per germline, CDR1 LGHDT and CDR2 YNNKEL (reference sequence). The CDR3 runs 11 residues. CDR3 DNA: TGTGCCAGCAGCCAAGGGGGAATTCAGTTCTTC. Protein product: CASSQGGIQFF.

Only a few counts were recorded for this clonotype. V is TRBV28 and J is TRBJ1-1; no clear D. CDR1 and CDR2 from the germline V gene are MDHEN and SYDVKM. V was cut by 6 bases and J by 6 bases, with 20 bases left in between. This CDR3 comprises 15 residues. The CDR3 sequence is CASSCTGNRSPEAFF. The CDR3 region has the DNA TGTGCCAGCAGCTGTACGGGGAATAGAAGCCCTGAAGCTTTCTTT.

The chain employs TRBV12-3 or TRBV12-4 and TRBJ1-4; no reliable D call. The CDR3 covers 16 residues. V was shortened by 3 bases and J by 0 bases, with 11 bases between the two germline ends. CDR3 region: CASSFPYGATNEKLFF. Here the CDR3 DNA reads TGTGCCAGCAGTTTCCCTTATGGGGCAACTAATGAAAAACTGTTTTTT.

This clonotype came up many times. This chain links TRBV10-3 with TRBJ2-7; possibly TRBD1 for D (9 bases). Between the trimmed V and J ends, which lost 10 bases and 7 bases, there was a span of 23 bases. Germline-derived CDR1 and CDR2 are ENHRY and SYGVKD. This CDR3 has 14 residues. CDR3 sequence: CASSREGQGREQYF. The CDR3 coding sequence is TGTGCCAGCTCCCGGGAGGGACAGGGCAGGGAGCAGTACTTC.

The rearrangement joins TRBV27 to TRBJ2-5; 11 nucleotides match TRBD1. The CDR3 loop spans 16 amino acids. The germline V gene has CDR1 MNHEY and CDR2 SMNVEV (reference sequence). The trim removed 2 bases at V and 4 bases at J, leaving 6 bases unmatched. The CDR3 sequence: CASSLVGTGGGETQYF. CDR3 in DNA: TGTGCCAGCAGTTTAGTTGGGACAGGGGGAGGAGAGACCCAGTACTTC.

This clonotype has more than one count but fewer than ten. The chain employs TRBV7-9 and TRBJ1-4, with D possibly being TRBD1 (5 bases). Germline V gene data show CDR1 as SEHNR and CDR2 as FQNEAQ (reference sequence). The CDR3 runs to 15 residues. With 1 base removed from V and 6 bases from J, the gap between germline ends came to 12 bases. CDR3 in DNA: TGTGCCAGCAGCTTAGACGGGACCTGGGATGAAAAACTGTTTTTT. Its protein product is CASSLDGTWDEKLFF.

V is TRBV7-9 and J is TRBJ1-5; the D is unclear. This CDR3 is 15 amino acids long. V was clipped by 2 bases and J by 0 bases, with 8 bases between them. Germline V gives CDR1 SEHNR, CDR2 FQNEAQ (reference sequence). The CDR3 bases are TGTGCCAGCAGCTTAAGCTTCTATAGCAATCAGCCCCAGCATTTT. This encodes CASSLSFYSNQPQHF.

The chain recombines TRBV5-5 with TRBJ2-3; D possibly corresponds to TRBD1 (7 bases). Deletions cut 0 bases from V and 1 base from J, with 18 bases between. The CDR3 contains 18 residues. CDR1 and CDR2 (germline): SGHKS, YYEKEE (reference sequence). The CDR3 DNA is TGTGCCAGCAGCTTGGCCAGGGGGGCCCTTCTAGGCACAGATACGCAGTATTTT. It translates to CASSLARGALLGTDTQYF.

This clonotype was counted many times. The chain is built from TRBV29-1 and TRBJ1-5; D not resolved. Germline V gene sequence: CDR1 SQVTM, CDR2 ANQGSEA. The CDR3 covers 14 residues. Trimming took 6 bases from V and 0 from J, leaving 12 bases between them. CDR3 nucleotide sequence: TGCAGCGTAGCGGACGGTTTTAGCAATCAGCCCCAGCATTTT. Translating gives CSVADGFSNQPQHF.

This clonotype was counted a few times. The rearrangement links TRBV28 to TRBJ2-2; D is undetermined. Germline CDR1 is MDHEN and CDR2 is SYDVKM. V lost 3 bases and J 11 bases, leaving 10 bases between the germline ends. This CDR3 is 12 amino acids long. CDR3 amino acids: CASSFYGEELFF. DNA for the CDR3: TGTGCCAGCAGTTTCTATGGGGAAGAGCTGTTTTTT. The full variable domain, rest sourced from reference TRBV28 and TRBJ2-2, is DVKVTQSSRYLVKRTGEKVFLECVQDMDHENMFWYRQDPGLGLRLIYFSYDVKMKEKGDIPEGYSVSREKKERFSLILESASTNQTSMYLCASSFYGEELFFGEGSRLTVL.

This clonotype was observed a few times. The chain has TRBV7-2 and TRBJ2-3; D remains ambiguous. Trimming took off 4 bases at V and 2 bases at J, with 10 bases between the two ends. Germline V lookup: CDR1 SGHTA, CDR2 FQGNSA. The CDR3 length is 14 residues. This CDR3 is CASSSDGYTDTQYF. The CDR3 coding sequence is TGTGCCAGCAGCTCCGACGGCTACACAGATACGCAGTATTTT.

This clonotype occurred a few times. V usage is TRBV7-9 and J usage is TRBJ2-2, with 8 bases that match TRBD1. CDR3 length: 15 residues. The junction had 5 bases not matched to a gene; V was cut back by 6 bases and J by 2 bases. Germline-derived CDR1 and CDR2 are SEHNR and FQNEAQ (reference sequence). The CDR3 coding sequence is TGTGCCAGCAGACCAGGACAGGGAAACACCGGGGAGCTGTTTTTT. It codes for CASRPGQGNTGELFF. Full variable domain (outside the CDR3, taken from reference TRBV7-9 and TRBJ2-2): DTGVSQNPRHKITKRGQNVTFRCDPISEHNRLYWYRQTLGQGPEFLTYFQNEAQLEKSRLLSDRFSAERPKGSFSTLEIQRTEQGDSAMYLCASRPGQGNTGELFFGEGSRLTVL.

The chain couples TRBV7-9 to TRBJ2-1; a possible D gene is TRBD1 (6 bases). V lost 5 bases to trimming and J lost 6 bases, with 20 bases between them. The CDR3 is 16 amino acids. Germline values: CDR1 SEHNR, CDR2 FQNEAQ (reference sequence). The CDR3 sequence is CASSTKQGYPFNEQFF. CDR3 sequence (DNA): TGTGCCAGCAGCACAAAACAGGGATACCCATTCAATGAGCAGTTCTTC.